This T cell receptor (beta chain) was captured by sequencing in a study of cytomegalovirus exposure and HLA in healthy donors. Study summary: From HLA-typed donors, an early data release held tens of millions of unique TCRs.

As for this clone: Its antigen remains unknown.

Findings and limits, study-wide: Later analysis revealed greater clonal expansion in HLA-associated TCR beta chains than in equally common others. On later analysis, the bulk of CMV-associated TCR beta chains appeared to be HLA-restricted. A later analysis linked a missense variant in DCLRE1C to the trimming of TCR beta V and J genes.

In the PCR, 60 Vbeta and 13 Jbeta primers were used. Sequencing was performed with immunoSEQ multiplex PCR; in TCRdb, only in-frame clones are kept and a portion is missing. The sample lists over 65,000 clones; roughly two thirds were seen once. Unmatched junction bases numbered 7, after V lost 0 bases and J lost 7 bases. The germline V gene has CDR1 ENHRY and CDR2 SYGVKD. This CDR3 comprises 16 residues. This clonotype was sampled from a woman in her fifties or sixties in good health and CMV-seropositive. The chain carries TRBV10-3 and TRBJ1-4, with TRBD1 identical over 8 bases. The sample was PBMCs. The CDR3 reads CAISESIQGAGEKLFF. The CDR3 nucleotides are TGTGCCATCAGTGAGTCGATCCAGGGGGCTGGTGAAAAACTGTTTTTT.